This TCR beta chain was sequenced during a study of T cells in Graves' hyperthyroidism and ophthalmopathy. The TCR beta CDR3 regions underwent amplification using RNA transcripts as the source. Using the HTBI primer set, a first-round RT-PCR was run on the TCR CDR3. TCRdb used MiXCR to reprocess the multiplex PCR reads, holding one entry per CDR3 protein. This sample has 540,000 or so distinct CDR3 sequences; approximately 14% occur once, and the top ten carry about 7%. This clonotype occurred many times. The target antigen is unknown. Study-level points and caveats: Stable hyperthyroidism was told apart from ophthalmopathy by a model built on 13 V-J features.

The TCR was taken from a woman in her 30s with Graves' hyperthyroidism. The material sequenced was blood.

CDR3 nucleotide sequence: TGTGCCTGGAGTGGGGGCAGGGGGGATCAGCCCCAGCATTTT. Translating it yields CAWSGGRGDQPQHF. The chain recombines TRBV30 with TRBJ1-5; 7 positions match TRBD1. V dropped 1 base and J dropped 5; count of bases not matched to a gene: 5. Germline V gives CDR1 GTSNPN, CDR2 SVGIG (reference sequence). The CDR3 covers 14 residues.